These 9 T cell receptor beta chains share one sample of origin, sequenced in a study of blood T cell repertoires in COVID-19 (dated by TCRdb to between 2020 and 2021). Receptors were amplified or captured by the immunoSEQ multiplex PCR assay. Sourced from immuneACCESS, this table was stored by TCRdb with only in-frame sequences that have V and J called. A share of the clones is absent; for the studies checked, an unresolved V gene accounts for under half, and the remainder has no known explanation. Recorded for this sample are under 350,000 clones; around 87% of them occurred a single time. The ten top clones hold around 3.6% of the sample. The sequenced sample consisted of peripheral blood. These receptors were collected from a man between 18 and 35 years old with active or convalescent COVID-19.

V and J are TRBV18 and TRBJ2-5, with 7 bases matching TRBD2. Germline CDR1 KGHSH, CDR2 LQKENI. The CDR3 sequence is 14 residues long. Germline trimming cut 5 bases from V and 2 bases from J; bases unmatched to any gene: 5. The CDR3 DNA reads as TGTGCCAGCTCAATGAGCGGGGTACAAGAGACCCAGTACTTC. It specifies CASSMSGVQETQYF.

Comment on this clone: At the DNA level, this CDR3 is encoded by other sequences in the same sample as well. The chain joins TRBV9 to TRBJ1-3; D not resolved. V lost 4 bases, J lost 7 bases, and 9 bases lay in between. The CDR3 runs 12 residues. Germline CDR1 reads SGDLS; CDR2 reads YYNGEE. The CDR3 DNA reads as TGTGCCAGCAGCTCAGGCGGGAACACCATATATTTT. Encoded protein: CASSSGGNTIYF.

The chain recombines TRBV11-3 with TRBJ2-2; 7 positions agree with TRBD2. The ends lost 4 bases at V and 6 bases at J; junction bases unmatched: 17. CDR1 and CDR2 (germline): SGHNT, YENEEA. CDR3 size: 18 residues. CDR3 sequence: CASSSPNLGQGGAGELFF. The CDR3 DNA follows: TGTGCCAGCAGCTCTCCGAATTTAGGGCAGGGAGGGGCCGGGGAGCTGTTTTTT.

This chain links TRBV12-3 or TRBV12-4 with TRBJ2-1; no reliable D call. The CDR3 covers 13 residues. Trimming took 4 bases from V and 7 from J, leaving 11 bases between them. The CDR3 loop is CASSSHPMNEQFF. The CDR3 DNA follows: TGTGCCAGCAGTTCTCACCCTATGAATGAGCAGTTCTTC.

The chain has TRBV13 and TRBJ2-1; TRBD2 is a possible D gene (5 bases). CDR3 length: 12 residues. V dropped 5 bases and J dropped 9 bases, with 11 bases sitting between them. Germline V gene data show CDR1 as PRHDT and CDR2 as FYEKMQ (reference sequence). This CDR3 reads CASSQDEGEQFF. In DNA form, the CDR3 reads TGTGCCAGCAGCCAAGACGAGGGTGAGCAGTTCTTC. Drawing the rest from reference TRBV13 and TRBJ2-1, the complete variable domain is AAGVIQSPRHLIKEKRETATLKCYPIPRHDTVYWYQQGPGQDPQFLISFYEKMQSDKGSIPDRFSAQQFSDYHSELNMSSLELGDSALYFCASSQDEGEQFFGPGTRLTVL.

J is TRBJ1-6 and V is TRBV30; D gene ambiguous. Trimming removed 2 bases at V and 11 bases at J, with 19 bases between. The germline V gene has CDR1 GTSNPN and CDR2 SVGIG (reference sequence). The CDR3 has 15 amino acids. CDR3 coding DNA: TGTGCCTGGAGTAGGGAGGGAGGAGCGACGCCACCCCTCCACTTT. It encodes CAWSREGGATPPLHF.

The rearrangement links TRBV5-1 to TRBJ2-3; D is possibly TRBD1 (6 bases). This CDR3 is 15 amino acids long. Per the germline V gene, CDR1 is SGHRS and CDR2 is YFSETQ. Trimming left V 1 base short and J 7 bases short, with 16 bases between. CDR3 sequence reads: CASSLNSLGGNTQYF. The CDR3 coding sequence is TGCGCCAGCAGCTTGAATTCCCTAGGGGGTAATACGCAGTATTTT.

The V call is TRBV28, the J call TRBJ1-2, with unresolved D. The CDR3 has 14 amino acids. V was cut by 3 bases and J by 1 base, with 9 bases left in between. In germline, CDR1 is MDHEN, CDR2 SYDVKM. The CDR3 DNA sequence: TGTGCCAGCAGTTTCCCGGGGATTAACTATGGCTACACCTTC. Its translation: CASSFPGINYGYTF.

V is TRBV12-5 and J is TRBJ1-5, with D maybe TRBD1 (6 bases). V was pared by 4 bases and J by 6 bases, with 10 bases between. Germline CDR1 LGHNT, CDR2 FRNRAP. The CDR3 runs to 13 residues. Written as DNA, the CDR3 is TGTGCTAGTGGTTCGGAAGGGGGTCAGCCCCAGCATTTT. Translated, it gives CASGSEGGQPQHF.